This T cell receptor beta chain was sequenced during a study of T-cell reconstitution after alpha-beta-depleted transplantation in children. Molecular barcoding with unique molecular identifiers was used for the TCRbeta library. A single record per CDR3 protein comes from TCRdb applying MiXCR to the PCR reads. The sample shows about 230,000 distinct CDR3 sequences, 9.7% of them seen only once. Ten or more counts support this clonotype. The CDR3 has 16 residues. V dropped 1 base and J dropped 2 bases, with 15 bases sitting between them. The germline V gene has CDR1 MGHRA and CDR2 YSYEKL. The chain is built from TRBV4-1 and TRBJ2-7; tentatively, D is TRBD1 (6 bases). The material sequenced was PBMCs from the stem cell graft donor, taken from the stem cell graft. This clonotype originated in a human donor who donated a stem cell graft to a child with SCID. CDR3 coding DNA: TGCGCCAGCAGCCAAGCGTACCGACAGGCCGCCTACGAGCAGTACTTC. As protein: CASSQAYRQAAYEQYF.